A single TCR beta chain is shown here with its context. The data were taken from a study of control samples from healthy donors and cancer patients. Looked up from germline, CDR1 is SGDLS and CDR2 is YYNGEE. The CDR3 runs 16 residues. V lost 1 base to trimming and J lost 10 bases; unmatched junction nucleotides: 13. Here immunoSEQ multiplex PCR was the method, and the copy in TCRdb shows in-frame clones only, minus some. The sample lists fewer than 200,000 clones, around nine tenths occurring once. This receptor was identified in a man aged 30 to 39 in good health. The V and J genes are TRBV9 and TRBJ2-1; 8 bases match TRBD2. Input material: blood. The CDR3 region has the DNA TGTGCCAGCAGCGTAACTCCGGGACTAGGTACATCGGAGCAGTTCTTC. It specifies CASSVTPGLGTSEQFF. The whole variable domain, filled in from reference TRBV9 and TRBJ2-1, reads DSGVTQTPKHLITATGQRVTLRCSPRSGDLSVYWYQQSLDQGLQFLIQYYNGEERAKGNILERFSAQQFPDLHSELNLSSLELGDSALYFCASSVTPGLGTSEQFFGPGTRLTVL.